This T cell receptor (beta chain) was recorded in a study of Graves' ophthalmopathy and Graves' hyperthyroidism. Findings of the study overall: The model's ophthalmopathy progression predictions had less than 71% sensitivity and 72% to 75% specificity.

Turning to this clonotype: Its antigen is currently unknown.

Amplified TCR beta CDR3 regions were obtained using RNA transcripts as template. After a first-round RT-PCR with HTBI primers, a second-round multiplex PCR was run. Each CDR3 protein is one row after TCRdb ran MiXCR on the multiplex PCR reads. This table has hundreds of thousands of distinct CDR3 sequences, under 25% appearing once. Germline V gene lookup returns CDR1 SGHTA and CDR2 FQGNSA. Trimming removed 5 bases from V and 1 base from J, with 14 bases in between. The length of the CDR3 is 15 residues. Material for sequencing was peripheral blood. This clonotype originated in a woman aged 18 to 35 with stable Graves' hyperthyroidism. The chain employs TRBV7-2 and TRBJ1-1; no clear D gene. Written as DNA, the CDR3 is TGTGCCAGCAGCCCCTGGACCTCGGGGAACACTGAAGCTTTCTTT. This encodes CASSPWTSGNTEAFF.